These 20 T cell receptor beta chains came from one sample sequenced in a study of cytomegalovirus exposure and HLA in healthy donors. 60 Vbeta and 13 Jbeta primers were used in PCR. Data came from immunoSEQ multiplex PCR; TCRdb stores just in-frame clones and leaves some out. The sample holds about 150,000 clones; approximately 80% are singletons and the top ten take 5.6%. The specimen sequenced was PBMCs. These receptors came from a woman aged 40 to 50 in good health and CMV-seropositive.

The chain employs TRBV9 and TRBJ2-3; 11 positions match TRBD2. Germline V gene data show CDR1 as SGDLS and CDR2 as YYNGEE. The trim removed 0 bases at V and 5 bases at J, leaving 5 bases unmatched. The CDR3 has 16 amino acids. The CDR3 nucleotides read TGTGCCAGCAGCGTAGATTTAGCGGGAGGGGGAGATACGCAGTATTTT. Translation gives CASSVDLAGGGDTQYF.

The gene calls are TRBV5-1 and TRBJ1-3; perhaps TRBD1 as D (6 bases). This CDR3 is built from 15 residues. The V gene lost 0 bases and the J gene lost 0 bases, with 7 bases spanning the gap. Germline V CDR1 and CDR2: SGHRS, YFSETQ. The CDR3 spells CASSLATGSGNTIYF. Here the CDR3 DNA reads TGCGCCAGCAGCTTGGCGACAGGCTCTGGAAACACCATATATTTT.

The chain carries TRBV18 and TRBJ1-2; TRBD1 might be the D (6 bases). CDR3 length: 16 amino acids. Per the germline V gene, CDR1 is KGHSH and CDR2 is LQKENI. V shed 2 bases and J shed 4 bases, with 17 bases lying between them. The CDR3 sequence is CASSPSGGQPIYGYTF. CDR3 DNA sequence: TGTGCCAGCTCACCAAGTGGCGGACAGCCGATCTATGGCTACACCTTC.

V is TRBV5-4 and J is TRBJ2-3; 11 bases align to TRBD2. Germline CDR1 and CDR2: SGHNT and YYREEE (reference sequence). The CDR3 has 16 amino acids. V was pared by 4 bases and J by 2 bases, with 6 bases of the junction left unmatched. The CDR3 spells CASSKGSGRATDTQYF. The DNA of the CDR3 is TGTGCCAGCAGCAAAGGTAGCGGGAGGGCCACAGATACGCAGTATTTT.

The chain has TRBV28 and TRBJ2-7, with 9 positions matching TRBD1. V gave up 6 bases and J gave up 3 bases; unmatched junction bases: 6. This CDR3 is 14 amino acids long. Per the germline V gene, CDR1 is MDHEN and CDR2 is SYDVKM. The CDR3 here is CASRQPGQGYEQYF. In DNA form, the CDR3 reads TGTGCCAGCAGACAACCGGGACAGGGCTACGAGCAGTACTTC.

V usage is TRBV5-6 and J usage is TRBJ1-1; D is perhaps TRBD1 (5 bases). Germline V gene data show CDR1 as SGHDT and CDR2 as YYEEEE. V lost 2 bases and J lost 0, with 14 bases in between. The CDR3 covers 16 residues. The CDR3 region has the DNA TGTGCCAGCAGCTTTAATTGGGGCGCAATGAACACTGAAGCTTTCTTT. Translation gives CASSFNWGAMNTEAFF.

This clone has more than one count but fewer than ten. The chain uses TRBV19 and TRBJ1-2; TRBD1 matches 12 bases. The CDR3 runs 15 residues. The germline V gene has CDR1 LNHDA and CDR2 SQIVND (reference sequence). The junction had 5 bases not matched to a gene; V was cut back by 4 bases and J by 5 bases. CDR3 protein: CASSTRDRGLYGYTF. The DNA of the CDR3 is TGTGCCAGTAGTACCCGGGACAGGGGGCTTTATGGCTACACCTTC.

The DNA of the CDR3 is TGCGCCAGCAGCCTCCATTCCGGGACAGGGCCCTACGAGCAGTACTTC. Its protein is CASSLHSGTGPYEQYF. The chain recombines TRBV4-1 with TRBJ2-7; 9 bases align to TRBD1. Germline-derived CDR1 and CDR2 are MGHRA and YSYEKL. V dropped 4 bases and J dropped 2; count of bases not matched to a gene: 9. The CDR3 consists of 16 residues.

This clone was seen once. The chain carries TRBV7-9 and TRBJ2-7; 9 nucleotides agree with TRBD2. The junction had 4 bases not matched to a gene; V was cut back by 1 base and J by 0 bases. CDR1 and CDR2 (germline): SEHNR, FQNEAQ (reference sequence). The CDR3 covers 16 residues. CDR3 region: CASSLDAGGPSYEQYF. CDR3 bases: TGTGCCAGCAGCTTAGATGCGGGAGGGCCCTCCTACGAGCAGTACTTC.

The CDR3 sequence is CATAERQGGNTIYF. Written as DNA, the CDR3 is TGTGCCACCGCGGAGAGACAGGGGGGAAACACCATATATTTT. The chain carries TRBV15 and TRBJ1-3, with 8 positions matching TRBD1. The length of the CDR3 is 14 residues. Per the germline V gene, CDR1 is LNHNV and CDR2 is YYDKDF (reference sequence). V lost 8 bases, J lost 4 bases, and 7 bases stayed unmatched.

The chain is built from TRBV9 and TRBJ1-1; D remains unclear. Trimming shortened V by 0 bases and J by 4 bases, and 13 bases separated the two germline ends. CDR1 is SGDLS, CDR2 YYNGEE, per germline. The CDR3 sequence is 15 residues long. The CDR3 reads CASSVGGGQSTEAFF. For the CDR3, the DNA is TGTGCCAGCAGCGTAGGAGGAGGGCAGAGCACTGAAGCTTTCTTT.

The table lists this clone with a few counts. The chain combines TRBV27 with TRBJ1-1, with TRBD1 as a possible D gene (5 bases). Germline V gene lookup returns CDR1 MNHEY and CDR2 SMNVEV (reference sequence). V lost 8 bases to trimming and J lost 0 bases, with 10 bases between them. This CDR3 has 13 amino acids. CDR3 sequence reads: CASGGVMNTEAFF. CDR3 in DNA: TGTGCCAGCGGAGGGGTCATGAACACTGAAGCTTTCTTT.

This sequence joins TRBV19 and TRBJ2-1; tentatively, D is TRBD2 (5 bases). V lost 0 bases, J lost 10 bases, and 10 bases lay in between. Per the germline V gene, CDR1 is LNHDA and CDR2 is SQIVND (reference sequence). The CDR3 runs 13 residues. CDR3 region: CASSIDGRGEQFF. The CDR3 DNA follows: TGTGCCAGTAGTATAGATGGACGAGGGGAGCAGTTCTTC.

This chain joins TRBV29-1 and TRBJ1-1; TRBD1 agrees at 8 bases. The CDR3 runs to 12 residues. In germline, CDR1 is SQVTM, CDR2 ANQGSEA. Unmatched junction bases numbered 5, after V lost 8 bases and J lost 3 bases. CDR3 amino acids: CSIGQGDTEAFF. DNA of the CDR3: TGCAGCATAGGACAGGGAGACACTGAAGCTTTCTTT.

V is TRBV30 and J is TRBJ2-1, with D unresolved. Germline CDR1 GTSNPN, CDR2 SVGIG (reference sequence). The CDR3 spans 12 residues. Trimming removed 4 bases at V and 1 base at J, with 5 bases between. The CDR3 coding sequence is TGTGCCTGGACCCTTTCCTACAATGAGCAGTTCTTC. The encoded protein is CAWTLSYNEQFF. The complete variable domain, with remaining parts taken from reference TRBV30 and TRBJ2-1, reads SQTIHQWPATLVQPVGSPLSLECTVEGTSNPNLYWYRQAAGRGLQLLFYSVGIGQISSEVPQNLSASRPQDRQFILSSKKLLLSDSGFYLCAWTLSYNEQFFGPGTRLTVL.

The CDR3 DNA reads as TGTGCCAGCAGACGACTCCTTGAGCAGTACTTC. Encoded protein: CASRRLLEQYF. The chain joins TRBV5-5 to TRBJ2-7; D gene uncertain. The CDR3 runs to 11 residues. Trimming shortened V by 5 bases and J by 7 bases, and 10 bases separated the two germline ends. The germline V gene has CDR1 SGHKS and CDR2 YYEKEE (reference sequence).

V gene TRBV18 combines with J gene TRBJ1-5; TRBD1 might be the D (6 bases). Deletions cut 1 base from V and 11 bases from J, with 12 bases between. The length of the CDR3 is 13 residues. Per germline, CDR1 KGHSH and CDR2 LQKENI. CDR3 amino acids: CASSPQAQGAQHF. The CDR3 DNA is TGTGCCAGCTCACCACAGGCACAGGGAGCCCAGCATTTT.

In this sample, this clone turned up a few times. The V and J genes are TRBV5-6 and TRBJ1-1; D is unresolved. The germline V gene has CDR1 SGHDT and CDR2 YYEEEE. The CDR3 has 13 amino acids. Trimming shortened V by 2 bases and J by 4 bases, and 9 bases separated the two germline ends. CDR3 in amino acids: CASSFGRSTEAFF. The DNA of the CDR3 is TGTGCCAGCAGCTTCGGTCGGAGCACTGAAGCTTTCTTT.

The sample holds one count of this clone. V and J are TRBV11-2 and TRBJ2-7; 7 positions match TRBD1. With 2 bases clipped from V and 5 bases from J, the junction kept 6 bases outside the gene matches. The CDR3 spans 14 residues. Germline CDR1 is SGHAT and CDR2 is FQNNGV. CDR3 DNA sequence: TGTGCCAGCAGCTTAACAGGGGCCCTAAACGAGCAGTACTTC. Amino acids: CASSLTGALNEQYF.

The CDR3 region has the DNA TGTGCCATCAGTAGCGGGAGTCACTACGAGCAGTACTTC. As protein: CAISSGSHYEQYF. The J gene is TRBJ2-7, the V gene TRBV10-3; 8 bases fit TRBD2. The CDR3 spans 13 residues. Germline values: CDR1 ENHRY, CDR2 SYGVKD. V lost 5 bases, J lost 3 bases, and 3 bases stayed unmatched.